This T cell receptor beta chain was recovered during a study of cytomegalovirus exposure and HLA in healthy donors. Findings and limits, study-wide: CMV serostatus stood as the only immune exposure information on hand. Highly shared variants forming one cluster were likely a sequencing artifact. TCR association rates varied by HLA locus in a later analysis, with DRB1 highest and HLA-C lowest.

The CDR3 consists of 17 residues. Germline values: CDR1 SGDLS, CDR2 YYNGEE. The junction had 9 bases not matched to a gene; V was cut back by 0 bases and J by 7 bases. Worth noting for this clone: Its antigen is not identified.

With 60 Vbeta and 13 Jbeta primers, the PCR was carried out. Libraries were prepared by immunoSEQ multiplex PCR; TCRdb keeps only in-frame clonotypes and omits some of them. Of 75,000 to 90,000 clones listed, under 80% are singletons. The chain combines TRBV9 with TRBJ2-2; 10 bases align to TRBD2. The sequenced sample consisted of PBMCs. This receptor was obtained from a human donor in good health. CDR3 residues: CASSVEELAGRVGELFF. CDR3 nucleotide sequence: TGTGCCAGCAGCGTAGAGGAACTAGCGGGGAGGGTCGGGGAGCTGTTTTTT.